The rows below give T cell receptor beta chains drawn from one sample of a study of blood T cell repertoires in COVID-19. Repertoires were generated with immunoSEQ multiplex PCR, while TCRdb's copy carries only in-frame clones and drops some. The data hold 80,000 or so clones, with 90% observed a single time. What was sequenced was peripheral blood. These receptors were taken from a woman aged 45-60 years in a cohort sampled during active COVID-19. Each CDR3 is given with its conserved first and last residue. Each record gives: V gene, CDR3 protein.

>TRBV9
CASSSVTGGGTEAFF
>TRBV18
CASSPRTSGRATEQFF
>TRBV27
CASSFLQGADNEQFF
>TRBV10-3
CAISASTGGDYNEQFF
>TRBV5-1
CASSLESNYGYTF
>TRBV9
CASSVGQTGNEKLFF
>TRBV7-2
CASTHLAAGGETQYF
>TRBV19
CASSAWGGLNEKLFF
>TRBV10-3
CAISRTTNEQFF
>TRBV6-5
CASARIGTANYGYTF
>TRBV10-3
CAISESGLAGAYNEQFF
>TRBV27
CASSPGWDNHEQYF
>TRBV11-2
CASGLIYEQYF
>TRBV18
CASSPDRAGNTIYF
>TRBV27
CASSLSGGFGNTIYF
>TRBV6-5
CASRLDRDINEQYF
>TRBV7-3
CASSFGQGNTEAFF